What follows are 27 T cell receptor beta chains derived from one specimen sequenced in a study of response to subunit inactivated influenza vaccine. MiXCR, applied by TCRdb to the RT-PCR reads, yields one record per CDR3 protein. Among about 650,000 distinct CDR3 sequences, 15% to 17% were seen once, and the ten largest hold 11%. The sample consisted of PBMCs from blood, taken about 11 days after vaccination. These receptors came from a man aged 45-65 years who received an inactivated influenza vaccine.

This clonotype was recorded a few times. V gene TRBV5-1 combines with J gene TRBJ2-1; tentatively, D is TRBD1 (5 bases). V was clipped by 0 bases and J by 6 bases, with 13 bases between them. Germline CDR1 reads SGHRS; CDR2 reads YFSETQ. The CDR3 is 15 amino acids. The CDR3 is CASSLDSPRVNEQFF. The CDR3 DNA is TGCGCCAGCAGCTTGGACAGCCCCAGGGTCAATGAGCAGTTCTTC.

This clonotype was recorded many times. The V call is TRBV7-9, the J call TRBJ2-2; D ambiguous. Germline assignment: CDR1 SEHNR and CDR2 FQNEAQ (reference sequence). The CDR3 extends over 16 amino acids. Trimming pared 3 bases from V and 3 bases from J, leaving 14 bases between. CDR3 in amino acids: CASSFFGEFHTGELFF. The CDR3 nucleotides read TGTGCCAGCAGCTTTTTTGGCGAGTTCCACACCGGGGAGCTGTTTTTT.

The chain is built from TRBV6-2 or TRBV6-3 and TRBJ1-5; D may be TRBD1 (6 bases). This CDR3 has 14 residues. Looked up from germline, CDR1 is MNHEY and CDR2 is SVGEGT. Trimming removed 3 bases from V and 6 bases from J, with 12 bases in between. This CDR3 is CASSYVGGPQPQHF. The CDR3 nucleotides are TGTGCCAGCAGTTATGTGGGGGGGCCTCAGCCCCAGCATTTT.

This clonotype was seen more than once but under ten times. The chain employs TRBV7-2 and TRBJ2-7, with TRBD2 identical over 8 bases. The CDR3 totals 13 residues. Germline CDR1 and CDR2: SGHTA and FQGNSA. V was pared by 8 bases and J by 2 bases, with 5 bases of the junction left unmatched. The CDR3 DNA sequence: TGTGCCAGCGGACTAGCCGAAGCCTACGAGCAGTACTTC. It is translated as CASGLAEAYEQYF.

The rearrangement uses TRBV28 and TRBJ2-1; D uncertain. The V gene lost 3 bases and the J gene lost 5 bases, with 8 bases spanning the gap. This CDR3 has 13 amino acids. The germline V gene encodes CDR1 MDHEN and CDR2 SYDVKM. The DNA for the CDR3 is TGTGCCAGCAGTTTCCGCGAAGACAATGAGCAGTTCTTC. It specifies CASSFREDNEQFF. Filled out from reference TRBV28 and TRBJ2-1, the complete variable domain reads DVKVTQSSRYLVKRTGEKVFLECVQDMDHENMFWYRQDPGLGLRLIYFSYDVKMKEKGDIPEGYSVSREKKERFSLILESASTNQTSMYLCASSFREDNEQFFGPGTRLTVL.

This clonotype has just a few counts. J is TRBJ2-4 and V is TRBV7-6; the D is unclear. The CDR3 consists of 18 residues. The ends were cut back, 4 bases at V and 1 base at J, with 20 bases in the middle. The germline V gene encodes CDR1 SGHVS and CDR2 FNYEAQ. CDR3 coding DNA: TGTGCCAGCAGCTCCCAGCCTCCATATGCAGTGGCCAAAAACATTCAGTACTTC. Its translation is CASSSQPPYAVAKNIQYF.

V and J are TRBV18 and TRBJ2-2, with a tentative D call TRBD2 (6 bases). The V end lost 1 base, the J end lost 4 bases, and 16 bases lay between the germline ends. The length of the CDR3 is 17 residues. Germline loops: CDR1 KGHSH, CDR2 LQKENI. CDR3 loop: CASSPQTGSGATGELFF. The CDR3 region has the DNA TGTGCCAGCTCACCACAAACCGGGAGTGGGGCCACCGGGGAGCTGTTTTTT.

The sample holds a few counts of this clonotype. The CDR3 protein is CASMISRWETQYF. The CDR3 DNA follows: TGTGCCAGCATGATTAGTCGTTGGGAGACCCAGTACTTC. This sequence joins TRBV27 and TRBJ2-5; the D is unclear. With 7 bases removed from V and 5 bases from J, the gap between germline ends came to 14 bases. CDR1 is MNHEY, CDR2 SMNVEV, per germline (reference sequence). The CDR3 runs to 13 residues.

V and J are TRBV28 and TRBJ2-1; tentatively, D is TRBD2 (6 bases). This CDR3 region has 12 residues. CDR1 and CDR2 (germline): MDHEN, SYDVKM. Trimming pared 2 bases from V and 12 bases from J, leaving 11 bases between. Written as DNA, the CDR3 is TGTGCCAGCAGTTTAAACGGGAGACTGCAGTTCTTC. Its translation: CASSLNGRLQFF.

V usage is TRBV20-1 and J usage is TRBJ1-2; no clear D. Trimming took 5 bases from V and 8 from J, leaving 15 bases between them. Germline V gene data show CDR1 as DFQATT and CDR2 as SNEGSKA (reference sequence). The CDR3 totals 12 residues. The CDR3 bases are TGCAGTGCTCATGAAACCGTCGGAGGCTACACCTTC. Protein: CSAHETVGGYTF.

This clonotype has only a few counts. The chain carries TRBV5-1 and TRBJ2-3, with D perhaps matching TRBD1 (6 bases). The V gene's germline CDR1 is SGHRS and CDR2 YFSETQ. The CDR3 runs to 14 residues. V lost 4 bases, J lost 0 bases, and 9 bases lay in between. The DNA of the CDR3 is TGCGCCAGCAGCATTGGACAGAGCACAGATACGCAGTATTTT. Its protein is CASSIGQSTDTQYF.

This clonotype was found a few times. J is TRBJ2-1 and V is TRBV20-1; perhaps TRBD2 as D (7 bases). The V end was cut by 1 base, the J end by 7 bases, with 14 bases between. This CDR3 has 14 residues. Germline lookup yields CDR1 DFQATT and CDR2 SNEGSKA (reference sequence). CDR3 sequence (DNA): TGCAGTGCTAGAGGTGGGGGGGCCTCGAATGAGCAGTTCTTC. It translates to CSARGGGASNEQFF.

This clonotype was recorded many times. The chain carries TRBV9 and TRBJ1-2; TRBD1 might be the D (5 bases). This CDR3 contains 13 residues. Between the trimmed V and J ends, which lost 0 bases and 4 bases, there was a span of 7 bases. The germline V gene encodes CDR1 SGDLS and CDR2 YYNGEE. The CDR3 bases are TGTGCCAGCAGCGTAGGGGGCGCCTATGGCTACACCTTC. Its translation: CASSVGGAYGYTF.

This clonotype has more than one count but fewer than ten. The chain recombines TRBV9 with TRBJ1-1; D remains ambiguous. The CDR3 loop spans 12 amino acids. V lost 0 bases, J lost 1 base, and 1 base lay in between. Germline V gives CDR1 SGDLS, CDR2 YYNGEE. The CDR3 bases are TGTGCCAGCAGCGTAGAGAACACTGAAGCTTTCTTT. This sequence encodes CASSVENTEAFF.

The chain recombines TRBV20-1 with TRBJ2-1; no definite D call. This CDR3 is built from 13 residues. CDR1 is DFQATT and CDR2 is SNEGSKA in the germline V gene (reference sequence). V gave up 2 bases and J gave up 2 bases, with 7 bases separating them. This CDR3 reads CSARRQTYNEQFF. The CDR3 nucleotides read TGCAGTGCTAGAAGGCAGACCTACAATGAGCAGTTCTTC.

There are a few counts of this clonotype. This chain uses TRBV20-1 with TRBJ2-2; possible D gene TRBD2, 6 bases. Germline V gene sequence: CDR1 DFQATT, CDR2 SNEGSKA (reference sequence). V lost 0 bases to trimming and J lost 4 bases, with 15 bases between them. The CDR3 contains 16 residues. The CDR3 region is CSARDNGRATTGELFF. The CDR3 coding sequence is TGCAGTGCTAGAGATAACGGGAGAGCAACCACCGGGGAGCTGTTTTTT.

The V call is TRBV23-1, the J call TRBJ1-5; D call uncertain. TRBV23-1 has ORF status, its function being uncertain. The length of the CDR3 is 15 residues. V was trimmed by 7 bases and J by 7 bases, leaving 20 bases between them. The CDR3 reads CASIEIGPLGQPQHF. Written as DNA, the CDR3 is TGCGCCAGCATCGAGATTGGGCCCCTGGGGCAGCCCCAGCATTTT.

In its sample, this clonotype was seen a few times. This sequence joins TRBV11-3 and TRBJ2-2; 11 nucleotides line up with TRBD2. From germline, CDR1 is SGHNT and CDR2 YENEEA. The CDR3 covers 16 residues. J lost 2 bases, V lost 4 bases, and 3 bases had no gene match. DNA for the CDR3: TGTGCCAGCAGCTCCCTAGCGGGGGGCAACACCGGGGAGCTGTTTTTT. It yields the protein CASSSLAGGNTGELFF.

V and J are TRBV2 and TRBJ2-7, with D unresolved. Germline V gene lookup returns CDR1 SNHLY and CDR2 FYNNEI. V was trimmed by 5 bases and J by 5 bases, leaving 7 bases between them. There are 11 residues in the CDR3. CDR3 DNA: TGTGCCAGCAGTCCCGTAGACGAGCAGTACTTC. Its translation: CASSPVDEQYF.

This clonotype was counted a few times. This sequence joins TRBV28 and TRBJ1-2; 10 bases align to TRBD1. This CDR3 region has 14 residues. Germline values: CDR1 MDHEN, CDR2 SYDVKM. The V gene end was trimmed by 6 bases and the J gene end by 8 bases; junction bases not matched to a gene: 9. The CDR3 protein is CASSRQGAGGGYTF. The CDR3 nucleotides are TGTGCCAGCAGCCGACAGGGGGCAGGAGGCGGCTACACCTTC.

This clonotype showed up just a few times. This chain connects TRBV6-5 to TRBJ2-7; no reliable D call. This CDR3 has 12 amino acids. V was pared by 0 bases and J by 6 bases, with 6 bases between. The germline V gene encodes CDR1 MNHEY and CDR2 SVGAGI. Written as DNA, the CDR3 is TGTGCCAGCAGTTACTCGAACGGCGAGCAGTACTTC. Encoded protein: CASSYSNGEQYF.

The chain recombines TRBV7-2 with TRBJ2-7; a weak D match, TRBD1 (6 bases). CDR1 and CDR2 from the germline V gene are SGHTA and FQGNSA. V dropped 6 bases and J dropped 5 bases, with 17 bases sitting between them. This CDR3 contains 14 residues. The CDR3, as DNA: TGTGCCAGCAGGTCCAGGGGCTATCAGGACGAGCAGTACTTC. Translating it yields CASRSRGYQDEQYF.

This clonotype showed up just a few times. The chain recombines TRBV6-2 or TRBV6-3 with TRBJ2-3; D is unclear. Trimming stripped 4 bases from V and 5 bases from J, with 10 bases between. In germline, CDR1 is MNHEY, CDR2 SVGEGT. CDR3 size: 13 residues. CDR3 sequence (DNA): TGTGCCAGCAGTTCCCTCGCCAGAGATACGCAGTATTTT. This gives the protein CASSSLARDTQYF.

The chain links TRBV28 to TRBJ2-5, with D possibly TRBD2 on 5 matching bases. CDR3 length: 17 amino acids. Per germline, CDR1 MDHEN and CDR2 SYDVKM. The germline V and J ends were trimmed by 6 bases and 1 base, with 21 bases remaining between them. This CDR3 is CASSHPRNAGTQETQYF. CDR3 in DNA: TGTGCCAGCAGCCATCCCCGTAATGCGGGTACCCAAGAGACCCAGTACTTC.

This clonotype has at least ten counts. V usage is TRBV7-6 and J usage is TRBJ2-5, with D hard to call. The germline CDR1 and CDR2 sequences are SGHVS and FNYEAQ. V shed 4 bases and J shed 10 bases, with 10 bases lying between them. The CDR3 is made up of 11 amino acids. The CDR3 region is CASSSSLDQYF. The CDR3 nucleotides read TGTGCCAGCAGCTCTAGTTTGGACCAGTACTTC. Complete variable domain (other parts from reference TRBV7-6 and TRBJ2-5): GAGVSQSPRYKVTKRGQDVALRCDPISGHVSLYWYRQALGQGPEFLTYFNYEAQQDKSGLPNDRFSAERPEGSISTLTIQRTEQRDSAMYRCASSSSLDQYFGPGTRLLVL.

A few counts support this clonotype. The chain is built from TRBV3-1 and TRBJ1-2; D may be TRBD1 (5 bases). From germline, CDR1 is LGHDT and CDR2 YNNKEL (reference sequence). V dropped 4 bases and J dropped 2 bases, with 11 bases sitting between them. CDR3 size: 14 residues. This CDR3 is CASSRREGNYGYTF. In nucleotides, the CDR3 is TGTGCCAGCAGCCGAAGGGAGGGGAACTATGGCTACACCTTC.

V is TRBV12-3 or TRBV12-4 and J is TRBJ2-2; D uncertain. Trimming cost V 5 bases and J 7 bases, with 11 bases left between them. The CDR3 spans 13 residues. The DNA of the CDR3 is TGTGCCAGCAGTAAACGGTCTGGCGGGGAGCTGTTTTTT. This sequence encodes CASSKRSGGELFF.